These 20 T cell receptor beta chains were all obtained from the same sample, sequenced in a study of cytomegalovirus exposure and HLA in healthy donors (TCRdb year 2017). The protocol used for the library was the immunoSEQ multiplex PCR assay. TCRdb provides this immuneACCESS table in a form limited to in-frame rearrangements. Some clones are lacking; in checked studies, under half of them reflect an unresolved V gene, and why the rest are absent is not known. The sample table contains about 130,000 clones; only one count was recorded for about nine tenths of them. About 3.5% of the sample lies in the top ten. The sequencing sample was made of PBMCs. The receptors stem from a man aged 30 to 39 in good health and CMV-seronegative.

This rearrangement joins TRBV6-1 to TRBJ1-5; D perhaps matches TRBD1 (5 bases). The CDR3 has 15 amino acids. In germline, CDR1 is MNHNS, CDR2 SASEGT. The V end lost 2 bases, the J end lost 11 bases, and 19 bases lay between the germline ends. The CDR3 here is CASSEPRHAGGTQHF. The DNA for the CDR3 is TGTGCCAGCAGTGAACCCCGGCACGCCGGGGGGACCCAGCATTTT.

V gene TRBV6-5 combines with J gene TRBJ2-7; D is undetermined. Germline loops: CDR1 MNHEY, CDR2 SVGAGI. Deletions cut 0 bases from V and 0 bases from J, with 12 bases between. The CDR3 runs 16 residues. The CDR3 is CASSYSLAESSYEQYF. DNA of the CDR3: TGTGCCAGCAGTTACTCACTGGCGGAGAGCTCCTACGAGCAGTACTTC.

The chain recombines TRBV9 with TRBJ2-7; D remains unclear. CDR1 and CDR2 (germline): SGDLS, YYNGEE. V was pared by 4 bases and J by 3 bases, with 17 bases between. This CDR3 is 15 amino acids long. The CDR3 DNA reads as TGTGCCAGCAGCTTATCCGAAGGCGGCGTCTACGAGCAGTACTTC. It translates to CASSLSEGGVYEQYF.

The V gene is TRBV4-1, the J gene TRBJ1-4; D is uncertain. The V gene lost 5 bases and the J gene lost 10 bases, with 17 bases spanning the gap. CDR1 is MGHRA and CDR2 is YSYEKL in the germline V gene. The CDR3 consists of 14 residues. In nucleotides, the CDR3 is TGCGCCAGCAGCTTCGTCCGCGGTGGAGGAAAACTGTTTTTT. Protein: CASSFVRGGGKLFF.

The chain joins TRBV27 to TRBJ2-7, with no clear D. Germline assignment: CDR1 MNHEY and CDR2 SMNVEV (reference sequence). There are 14 residues in the CDR3. The ends were cut back, 3 bases at V and 2 bases at J, with 11 bases in the middle. CDR3 bases: TGTGCCAGCAGTTTTTTAGCTATTCCCTACGAGCAGTACTTC. It translates to CASSFLAIPYEQYF.

The gene calls are TRBV6-5 and TRBJ1-1; possibly TRBD1 for D (5 bases). V was cut by 2 bases and J by 4 bases, with 17 bases left in between. Germline CDR1 MNHEY, CDR2 SVGAGI. The CDR3 consists of 16 residues. The CDR3 DNA reads TGTGCCAGCAGTTACGGTACGGCGGGGCCAGGCACTGAAGCTTTCTTT. It is translated as CASSYGTAGPGTEAFF.

The table lists this clone with a count of one. The V call is TRBV6-6, the J call TRBJ2-5, with 8 bases matching TRBD1. Germline trimming cut 6 bases from V and 5 bases from J; bases unmatched to any gene: 14. This CDR3 comprises 16 residues. CDR1 is MNHNY, CDR2 SVGAGI, per germline (reference sequence). CDR3 in DNA: TGTGCCAGCAGATCTACTTTCCAGGGGGCCGAGGAGACCCAGTACTTC. Translated: CASRSTFQGAEETQYF.

The chain uses TRBV27 and TRBJ1-1; possible D gene TRBD1, 6 bases. Germline CDR1 MNHEY, CDR2 SMNVEV (reference sequence). Between the trimmed V and J ends, which lost 6 bases and 4 bases, there was a span of 18 bases. The CDR3 covers 15 residues. The CDR3 region is CASRIMTGSATEAFF. In nucleotides, the CDR3 is TGTGCCAGCAGGATTATGACAGGCTCCGCCACTGAAGCTTTCTTT.

The chain joins TRBV23-1 to TRBJ1-2; D gene ambiguous. TRBV23-1 counts as an open reading frame of uncertain function. This CDR3 has 16 amino acids. The germline V and J ends were trimmed by 4 bases and 7 bases, with 22 bases remaining between them. In DNA form, the CDR3 reads TGCGCCAGCAGTCCCCAATCTACCGCGACGGGTACTGGCTACACCTTC. Encoded protein: CASSPQSTATGTGYTF.

The J gene is TRBJ1-2, the V gene TRBV15; D perhaps matches TRBD1 (5 bases). The CDR3 is 17 residues long. Trimming took off 0 bases at V and 4 bases at J, with 18 bases between the two ends. The germline CDR1 and CDR2 sequences are LNHNV and YYDKDF (reference sequence). The DNA for the CDR3 is TGTGCCACCAGCAGAGATGCCAGGGCGTTGCAGTTCTATGGCTACACCTTC. Protein sequence: CATSRDARALQFYGYTF.

V is TRBV21-1 and J is TRBJ2-7; the table gives TRBD1 as D, unverified against the DNA. TRBV21-1 is marked as a pseudogene. The CDR3 sequence is 14 residues long. CDR3 protein: CASSKGTGEDEQYF. CDR3 nucleotides: TGTGCCAGCAGCAAAGGTACAGGGGAAGACGAGCAGTACTTC.

The chain recombines TRBV6-6 with TRBJ2-2; D might be TRBD2 (7 bases). The CDR3 is 14 amino acids. V was cut by 11 bases and J by 7 bases, with 20 bases left in between. Germline V gives CDR1 MNHNY, CDR2 SVGAGI (reference sequence). The CDR3 sequence: CAGKVQGGSGELFF. The CDR3 region has the DNA TGTGCCGGAAAGGTACAGGGAGGGAGCGGGGAGCTGTTTTTT.

The genes are TRBV27 and TRBJ1-5, with TRBD1 as a possible D gene (5 bases). Germline V gene lookup returns CDR1 MNHEY and CDR2 SMNVEV (reference sequence). V was pared by 5 bases and J by 7 bases, with 15 bases between. This CDR3 is 14 amino acids long. Here the CDR3 DNA reads TGTGCCAGCAGTATCGTAGGGGAGGGGCAGCCCCAGCATTTT. Translated, it gives CASSIVGEGQPQHF.

This clone was seen a handful of times. The rearrangement joins TRBV28 to TRBJ2-7; 7 bases line up with TRBD1. The V gene's germline CDR1 is MDHEN and CDR2 SYDVKM. The J segment lost 5 bases and the V segment lost 9 bases, leaving 7 bases of the junction unmatched. The CDR3 loop spans 12 amino acids. CDR3 region: CASRQGSHEQYF. The CDR3, as DNA: TGTGCCAGTAGACAGGGTTCCCACGAGCAGTACTTC. Looking up the rest from reference TRBV28 and TRBJ2-7 gives the full variable domain: DVKVTQSSRYLVKRTGEKVFLECVQDMDHENMFWYRQDPGLGLRLIYFSYDVKMKEKGDIPEGYSVSREKKERFSLILESASTNQTSMYLCASRQGSHEQYFGPGTRLTVT.

The chain is built from TRBV6-5 and TRBJ1-2; no clear D. V was pared by 0 bases and J by 2 bases, with 13 bases between. The V gene's germline CDR1 is MNHEY and CDR2 SVGAGI. The CDR3 is made up of 16 amino acids. CDR3 residues: CASSYSRPGRNYGYTF. The DNA of the CDR3 is TGTGCCAGCAGTTACTCGAGACCGGGAAGGAACTATGGCTACACCTTC.

The chain uses TRBV6-5 and TRBJ2-3, with TRBD1 matching over 9 bases. V trimming: 10 bases; J trimming: 3 bases; junction bases outside the gene matches: 8. This CDR3 has 14 amino acids. Germline V gene sequence: CDR1 MNHEY, CDR2 SVGAGI. CDR3 DNA: TGTGCCACCCGGACAGGGGCCAATACAGATACGCAGTATTTT. Its protein product is CATRTGANTDTQYF.

The chain uses TRBV27 and TRBJ2-7, with D possibly TRBD1 on 5 matching bases. Germline loops: CDR1 MNHEY, CDR2 SMNVEV (reference sequence). The V gene lost 2 bases and the J gene lost 5 bases, with 7 bases spanning the gap. There are 12 residues in the CDR3. The CDR3, as DNA: TGTGCCAGCAGTTTACCAGGGAACGAGCAGTACTTC. Its translation: CASSLPGNEQYF.

The genes are TRBV19 and TRBJ2-5, with 8 nucleotides matching TRBD1. V lost 1 base to trimming and J lost 4 bases; unmatched junction nucleotides: 2. CDR1 is LNHDA and CDR2 is SQIVND in the germline V gene (reference sequence). The CDR3 is made up of 14 amino acids. The chain's CDR3 is CASSIGDRGETQYF. The CDR3 DNA sequence: TGTGCCAGTAGTATAGGAGACAGGGGAGAGACCCAGTACTTC.

The V call is TRBV11-2, the J call TRBJ1-6; no firm D call. Trimming shortened V by 1 base and J by 4 bases, and 5 bases separated the two germline ends. The CDR3 is made up of 14 amino acids. The germline CDR1 and CDR2 sequences are SGHAT and FQNNGV. The CDR3 nucleotides are TGTGCCAGCAGCTTAGTTCGGTATAATTCACCCCTCCACTTT. Translating gives CASSLVRYNSPLHF. Full variable domain (outside the CDR3, taken from reference TRBV11-2 and TRBJ1-6): EAGVAQSPRYKIIEKRQSVAFWCNPISGHATLYWYQQILGQGPKLLIQFQNNGVVDDSQLPKDRFSAERLKGVDSTLKIQPAKLEDSAVYLCASSLVRYNSPLHFGNGTRLTVT.

V is TRBV6-5 and J is TRBJ2-5, with D possibly being TRBD2 (5 bases). The CDR3 spans 13 residues. Germline values: CDR1 MNHEY, CDR2 SVGAGI. Trimming left V 6 bases short and J 5 bases short, with 13 bases between. In DNA form, the CDR3 reads TGTGCCAGCAGCCGGCCCCCGGGGGAGACCCAGTACTTC. Translating gives CASSRPPGETQYF.